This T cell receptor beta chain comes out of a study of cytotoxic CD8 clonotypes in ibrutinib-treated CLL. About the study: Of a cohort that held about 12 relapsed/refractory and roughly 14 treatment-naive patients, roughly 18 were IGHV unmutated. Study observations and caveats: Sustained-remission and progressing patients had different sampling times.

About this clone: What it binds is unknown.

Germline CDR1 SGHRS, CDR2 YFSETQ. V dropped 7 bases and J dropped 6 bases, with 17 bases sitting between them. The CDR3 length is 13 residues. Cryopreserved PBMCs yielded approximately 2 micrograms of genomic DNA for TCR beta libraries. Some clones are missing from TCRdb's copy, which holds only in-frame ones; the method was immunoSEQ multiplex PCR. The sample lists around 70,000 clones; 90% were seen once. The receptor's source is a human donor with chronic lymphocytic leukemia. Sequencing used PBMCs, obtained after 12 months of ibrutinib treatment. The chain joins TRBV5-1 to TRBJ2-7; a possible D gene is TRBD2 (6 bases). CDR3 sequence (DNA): TGCGCCAGCGCCTACGGGGGAGGCGGCGAGCAGTACTTC. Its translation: CASAYGGGGEQYF.